This T cell receptor beta chain was observed in a study of shared clonotypes between healthy human individuals. Libraries were prepared by immunoSEQ multiplex PCR; TCRdb keeps only in-frame clonotypes and omits some of them. The sample holds about half a million clones, about 78% seen once. Per germline, CDR1 SGHTA and CDR2 FQGNSA. The CDR3 is 14 amino acids. V lost 3 bases to trimming and J lost 7 bases; unmatched junction nucleotides: 6. The chain joins TRBV7-2 to TRBJ1-5; 7 nucleotides align to TRBD1. Sequenced: PBMCs. The receptor was isolated from a woman aged 40 to 49 in good health. Some clones in this sample may be carry-over from other donors' samples. For the CDR3, the DNA is TGTGCCAGCAGCTTGTCAGGGGGGGACCAGCCCCAGCATTTT. This gives the protein CASSLSGGDQPQHF.